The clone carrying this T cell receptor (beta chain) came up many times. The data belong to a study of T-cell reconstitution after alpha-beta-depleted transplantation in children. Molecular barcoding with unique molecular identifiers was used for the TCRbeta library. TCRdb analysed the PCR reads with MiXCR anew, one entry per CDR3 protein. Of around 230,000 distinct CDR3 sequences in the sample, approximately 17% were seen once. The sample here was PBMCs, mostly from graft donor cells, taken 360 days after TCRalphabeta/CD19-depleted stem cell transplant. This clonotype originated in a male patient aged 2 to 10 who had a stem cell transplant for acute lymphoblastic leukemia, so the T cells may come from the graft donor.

The CDR3 DNA is TGCGCCAGCAGCTTTAAGCGGGGGGACACAGATACGCAGTATTTT. It yields the protein CASSFKRGDTDTQYF. V is TRBV5-1 and J is TRBJ2-3; the match to TRBD2 covers 9 bases. Germline CDR1 SGHRS, CDR2 YFSETQ. The V and J ends lost 2 bases and 2 bases, in that order; junction bases with no gene match: 3. The CDR3 has 15 amino acids.